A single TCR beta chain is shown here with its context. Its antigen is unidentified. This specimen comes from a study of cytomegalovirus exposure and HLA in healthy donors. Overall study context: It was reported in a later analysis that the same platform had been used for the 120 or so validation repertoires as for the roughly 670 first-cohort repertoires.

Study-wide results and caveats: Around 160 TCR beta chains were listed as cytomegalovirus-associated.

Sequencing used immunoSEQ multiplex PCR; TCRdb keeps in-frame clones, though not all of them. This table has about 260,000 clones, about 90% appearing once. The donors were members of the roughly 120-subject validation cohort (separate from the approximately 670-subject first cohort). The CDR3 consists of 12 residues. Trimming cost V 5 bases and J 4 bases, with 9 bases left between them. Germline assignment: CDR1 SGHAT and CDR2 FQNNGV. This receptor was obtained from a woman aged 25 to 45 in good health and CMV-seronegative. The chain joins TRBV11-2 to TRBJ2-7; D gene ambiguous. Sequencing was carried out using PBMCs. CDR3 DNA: TGTGCCAGCAGCCTTTGGGCTTACGAGCAGTACTTC. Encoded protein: CASSLWAYEQYF.